The rows below give T cell receptor beta chains drawn from one sample of a study. One entry per CDR3 protein, called by TCRdb with MiXCR from the 5' RACE reads. Of around 30,000 distinct CDR3 sequences listed, 26% are singletons. Input material: naive CD4+ T cells sorted from a lymph node. The receptors were sampled from a female donor with breast cancer. Each CDR3 is given with its conserved first and last residue. The D gene is left open where the match is weak. Size is omitted from some rows. Given values are once, few, many or a class for expanded clones.

clone_size j_call d_call v_call cdr3_aa cdr3_nt
- TRBJ2-7 - TRBV27 CASSSDSSYEQYF TGTGCCAGCAGTTCCGACAGCTCCTACGAGCAGTACTTC
few TRBJ2-3 - TRBV4-1 CASSQEQRHTDTQYF TGCGCCAGCAGCCAAGAACAGCGCCACACAGATACGCAGTATTTT
- TRBJ2-3 - TRBV5-1 CASSPEASTDTQYF TGCGCCAGCAGCCCGGAAGCTAGCACAGATACGCAGTATTTT
- TRBJ1-2 TRBD1 TRBV9 CASSAGGDSYGYTF TGTGCCAGCAGCGCTGGGGGGGACAGCTATGGCTACACCTTC
many TRBJ2-7 - TRBV10-3 CAIMSYMGEQYF TGTGCCATCATGTCCTATATGGGAGAGCAGTACTTC
- TRBJ2-2 TRBD2 TRBV12-3/TRBV12-4 CASSPGAGGTGELFF TGTGCCAGCAGCCCCGGGGCGGGGGGCACCGGGGAGCTGTTTTTT
few TRBJ2-1 - TRBV5-1 CASSIQGREYGSNEQFF TGCGCCAGCAGCATACAGGGGCGGGAGTATGGCAGCAATGAGCAGTTCTTC
- TRBJ2-3 TRBD2 TRBV28 CASSLSTSGRFTDTQYF TGTGCCAGCAGTTTAAGCACTAGCGGGAGATTCACAGATACGCAGTATTTT
few TRBJ1-2 - TRBV7-9 CASSLVSGIGYTF TGTGCCAGCAGCTTAGTCTCCGGGATTGGCTACACCTTC
- TRBJ2-1 - TRBV5-1 CASSSGRGHEQFF TGCGCCAGCAGCTCGGGGCGGGGACATGAGCAGTTCTTC
many TRBJ2-7 TRBD1 TRBV29-1 CSVSGTGDYEQYF TGCAGCGTCTCCGGGACAGGGGACTACGAGCAGTACTTC
few TRBJ2-7 TRBD2 TRBV9 CASSAATSGVLAERYF TGTGCCAGCAGCGCCGCCACTAGCGGGGTTCTCGCCGAGCGGTACTTC
- TRBJ1-1 - TRBV11-2 CASSPVGVGAEAFF TGTGCCAGCAGCCCGGTCGGGGTGGGGGCTGAAGCTTTCTTT
few TRBJ1-1 TRBD1 TRBV7-2 CASIGGDRATEAFF TGTGCCAGCATCGGGGGAGACAGGGCCACTGAAGCTTTCTTT
medium-sized TRBJ1-4 - TRBV6-5 CASSYSLGAANEKLFF TGTGCCAGCAGTTACTCCTTAGGGGCGGCTAATGAAAAACTGTTTTTT
- TRBJ2-7 TRBD2 TRBV27 CASSETSGSRNEQYF TGTGCCAGCAGTGAGACTAGCGGGAGTAGGAACGAGCAGTACTTC
- TRBJ2-2 TRBD2 TRBV20-1 CSARDPTSRSHTGELFF TGCAGTGCTAGAGATCCGACTAGCAGGTCCCACACCGGGGAGCTGTTTTTT
- TRBJ1-1 - TRBV5-5 CASSLEAVRYTEAFF TGTGCCAGCAGCTTGGAAGCGGTCCGGTACACTGAAGCTTTCTTT
many TRBJ2-7 - TRBV5-4 CASSAGAYEQYF TGTGCCAGCAGCGCAGGAGCCTACGAGCAGTACTTC
many TRBJ2-2 - TRBV12-3/TRBV12-4 CASSLVQGHTGELFF TGTGCCAGCAGTTTAGTCCAGGGGCACACCGGGGAGCTGTTTTTT
many TRBJ2-7 TRBD1 TRBV4-1 CASSAGQGSRSSYEQYF TGCGCCAGCAGCGCGGGACAGGGTTCCCGTAGCTCCTACGAGCAGTACTTC
many TRBJ2-1 TRBD2 TRBV15 CATSIKRTSGLYNEQFF TGTGCCACCAGCATAAAAAGGACTAGCGGATTATACAATGAGCAGTTCTTC